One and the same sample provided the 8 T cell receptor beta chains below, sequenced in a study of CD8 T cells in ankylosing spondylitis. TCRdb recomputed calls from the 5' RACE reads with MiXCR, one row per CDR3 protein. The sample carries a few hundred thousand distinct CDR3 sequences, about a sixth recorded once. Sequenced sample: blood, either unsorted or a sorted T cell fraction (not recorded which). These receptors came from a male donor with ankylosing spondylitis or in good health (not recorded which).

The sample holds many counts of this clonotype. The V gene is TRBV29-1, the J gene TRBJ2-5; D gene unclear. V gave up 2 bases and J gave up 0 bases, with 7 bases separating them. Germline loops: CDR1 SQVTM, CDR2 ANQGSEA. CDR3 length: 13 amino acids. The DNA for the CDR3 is TGCAGCGTTGAATTGGCTAACCAAGAGACCCAGTACTTC. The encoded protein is CSVELANQETQYF.

CDR3 nucleotide sequence: TGCGCCAGCAGCCCTGGAAGGTGGCAGCCCCAGCATTTT. This encodes CASSPGRWQPQHF. The genes are TRBV4-1 and TRBJ1-5; no reliable D call. The germline CDR1 and CDR2 sequences are MGHRA and YSYEKL. Trimming removed 4 bases from V and 7 bases from J, with 11 bases in between. There are 13 residues in the CDR3.

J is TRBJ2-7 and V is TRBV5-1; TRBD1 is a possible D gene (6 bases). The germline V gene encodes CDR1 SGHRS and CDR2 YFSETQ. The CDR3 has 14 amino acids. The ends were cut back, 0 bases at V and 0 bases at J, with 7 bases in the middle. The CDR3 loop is CASSLDRASYEQYF. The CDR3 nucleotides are TGCGCCAGCAGCTTGGACAGGGCCTCCTACGAGCAGTACTTC.

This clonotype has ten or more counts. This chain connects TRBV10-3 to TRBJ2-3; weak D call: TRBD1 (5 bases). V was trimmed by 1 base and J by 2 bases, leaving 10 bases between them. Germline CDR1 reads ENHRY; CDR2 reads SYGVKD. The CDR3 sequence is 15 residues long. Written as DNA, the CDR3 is TGTGCCATCAGTGAGTTGGACAAAGTCACAGATACGCAGTATTTT. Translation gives CAISELDKVTDTQYF.

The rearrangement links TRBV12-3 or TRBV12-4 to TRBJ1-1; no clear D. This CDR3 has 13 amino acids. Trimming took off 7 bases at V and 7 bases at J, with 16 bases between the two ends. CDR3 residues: CASIGLSSIEAFF. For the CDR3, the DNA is TGTGCCAGCATAGGGCTATCCTCAATTGAAGCTTTCTTT.

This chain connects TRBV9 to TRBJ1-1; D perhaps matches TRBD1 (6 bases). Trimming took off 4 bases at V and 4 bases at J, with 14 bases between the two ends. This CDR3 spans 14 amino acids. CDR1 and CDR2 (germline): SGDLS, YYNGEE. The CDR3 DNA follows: TGTGCCAGCAGCACCCAGAAAGGGGGCACTGAAGCTTTCTTT. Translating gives CASSTQKGGTEAFF.

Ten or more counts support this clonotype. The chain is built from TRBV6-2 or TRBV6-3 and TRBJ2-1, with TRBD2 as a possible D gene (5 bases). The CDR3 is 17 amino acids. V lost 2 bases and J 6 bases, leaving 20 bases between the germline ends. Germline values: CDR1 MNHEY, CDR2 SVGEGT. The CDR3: CASSYEGLRATTNEQFF. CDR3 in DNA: TGTGCCAGCAGTTACGAGGGCCTTAGGGCTACAACCAATGAGCAGTTCTTC.

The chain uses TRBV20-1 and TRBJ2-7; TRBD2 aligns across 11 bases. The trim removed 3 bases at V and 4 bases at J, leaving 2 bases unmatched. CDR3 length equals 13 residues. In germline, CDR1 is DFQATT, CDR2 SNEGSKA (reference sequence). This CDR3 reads CSASGTSGYEQYF. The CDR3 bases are TGCAGTGCTAGTGGGACTAGCGGTTACGAGCAGTACTTC.